These 9 T cell receptor beta chains were all obtained from the same sample, sequenced in a study of blood T cell repertoires in COVID-19. Some clones are missing from TCRdb's copy, which holds only in-frame ones; the method was immunoSEQ multiplex PCR. The sample has around 89,000 clones, approximately 79% seen once; the top ten hold 13% to 15%. Source material: peripheral blood. The source is an elderly woman with acute or convalescent COVID-19.

The chain links TRBV20-1 to TRBJ2-7; 7 bases map to TRBD2. V dropped 3 bases and J dropped 0; count of bases not matched to a gene: 8. Germline V gene sequence: CDR1 DFQATT, CDR2 SNEGSKA (reference sequence). This CDR3 comprises 15 residues. In DNA, the CDR3 is TGCAGTGCTAGTGAAGGCGGGGGTAGCTCCTACGAGCAGTACTTC. Its protein is CSASEGGGSSYEQYF.

As to this clone: This sample also contains other DNA sequences that code for the same CDR3. CDR3 nucleotide sequence: TGTGCCAGCAGCGTTCAGGGGAACACTGAAGCTTTCTTT. Translation: CASSVQGNTEAFF. The rearrangement uses TRBV9 and TRBJ1-1, with D perhaps matching TRBD1 (5 bases). The CDR3 contains 13 residues. Per the germline V gene, CDR1 is SGDLS and CDR2 is YYNGEE. V was pared by 2 bases and J by 1 base, with 6 bases between. Full variable domain (remainder filled in from reference TRBV9 and TRBJ1-1): DSGVTQTPKHLITATGQRVTLRCSPRSGDLSVYWYQQSLDQGLQFLIQYYNGEERAKGNILERFSAQQFPDLHSELNLSSLELGDSALYFCASSVQGNTEAFFGQGTRLTVV.

This chain connects TRBV6-6 to TRBJ1-1, with D perhaps matching TRBD1 (6 bases). Between the trimmed V and J ends, which lost 3 bases and 6 bases, there was a span of 17 bases. CDR3 length: 15 amino acids. The germline V gene encodes CDR1 MNHNY and CDR2 SVGAGI (reference sequence). The CDR3 DNA sequence: TGTGCCAGCAGTTATCGTAGGGGGAATAGTGCTGAAGCTTTCTTT. Encoded protein: CASSYRRGNSAEAFF.

The V gene is TRBV6-6, the J gene TRBJ1-4; D might be TRBD1 (6 bases). The ends were cut back, 9 bases at V and 4 bases at J, with 21 bases in the middle. The CDR3 length is 16 residues. Germline V lookup: CDR1 MNHNY, CDR2 SVGAGI (reference sequence). The CDR3 protein is CASRMDSRLGNEKLFF. In DNA form, the CDR3 reads TGTGCCAGTAGAATGGACAGCAGGCTCGGTAATGAAAAACTGTTTTTT.

The sample holds one count of this clone. This chain joins TRBV6-5 and TRBJ1-1, with TRBD1 identical over 8 bases. Germline V lookup: CDR1 MNHEY, CDR2 SVGAGI. This CDR3 contains 13 residues. V was clipped by 4 bases and J by 11 bases; unmatched bases: 9. The chain's CDR3 is CASSFGQGIRAFF. The CDR3, as DNA: TGTGCCAGCAGTTTCGGACAGGGAATTCGGGCTTTCTTT.

This chain's CDR3 is CAWSQSSGGLKQFF. DNA for the CDR3: TGTGCCTGGAGTCAATCTAGTGGGGGCCTTAAGCAGTTCTTC. The rearrangement uses TRBV30 and TRBJ2-1; the D gene is possibly TRBD1 (6 bases). The CDR3 length is 14 residues. The germline gives CDR1 GTSNPN, CDR2 SVGIG (reference sequence). Trimming removed 2 bases at V and 11 bases at J, with 19 bases between.

V gene TRBV24-1 combines with J gene TRBJ1-2; 7 positions agree with TRBD1. The trim removed 4 bases at V and 4 bases at J, leaving 11 bases unmatched. The length of the CDR3 is 16 residues. Germline V gene sequence: CDR1 KGHDR, CDR2 SFDVKD. This CDR3 is CATSDHRQGPVYGYTF. The CDR3 DNA reads as TGTGCCACCAGTGACCACCGACAGGGCCCTGTCTATGGCTACACCTTC.

This chain joins TRBV11-2 and TRBJ1-6, with TRBD1 matching over 8 bases. Trimming cost V 5 bases and J 9 bases; bases outside gene matches: 12. The length of the CDR3 is 16 residues. Germline CDR1 reads SGHAT; CDR2 reads FQNNGV. CDR3 nucleotide sequence: TGTGCCAGCAGCACTTGGACAGGGATCGATGGTTCACCCCTCCACTTT. Its translation is CASSTWTGIDGSPLHF.

This clone came up many times. V gene TRBV19 combines with J gene TRBJ1-5; the D gene is possibly TRBD1 (6 bases). This CDR3 spans 15 amino acids. Trimming took 4 bases from V and 8 from J, leaving 18 bases between them. Germline loops: CDR1 LNHDA, CDR2 SQIVND (reference sequence). The CDR3 region is CASSTPGHRIKPQHF. The CDR3, as DNA: TGTGCCAGTAGTACCCCGGGACATCGAATCAAGCCCCAGCATTTT.